Presented here are 18 T cell receptor beta chains from one specimen sequenced in a study of Graves' ophthalmopathy and Graves' hyperthyroidism. Scientists amplified the TCR beta CDR3 regions from RNA transcripts. Second-round multiplex PCR came after first-round RT-PCR with HTBI primers. Each CDR3 protein is one row after TCRdb ran MiXCR on the multiplex PCR reads. The repertoire has more than 1,000,000 distinct CDR3 sequences, about 40% of them found once; the top ten carry 11%. Sequenced: peripheral blood or thyroid tissue (not recorded which). These receptors came from an adult man with Graves' hyperthyroidism.

The CDR3 bases are TGCAGCGTGGGGGTCGACAGGGCTGCCAACGAGCAGTACTTC. It is translated as CSVGVDRAANEQYF. The chain joins TRBV29-1 to TRBJ2-7; 7 bases are a match to TRBD1. The CDR3 covers 14 residues. Germline trimming cut 6 bases from V and 5 bases from J; bases unmatched to any gene: 13. CDR1 is SQVTM, CDR2 ANQGSEA, per germline.

The sample holds many counts of this clonotype. The chain carries TRBV29-1 and TRBJ2-5; a possible D gene is TRBD2 (6 bases). CDR1 and CDR2 from the germline V gene are SQVTM and ANQGSEA. Trimming stripped 1 base from V and 2 bases from J, with 11 bases between. This CDR3 spans 14 amino acids. Here the CDR3 reads CSVEGSGLQETQYF. The CDR3 DNA is TGCAGCGTTGAAGGCTCGGGACTGCAAGAGACCCAGTACTTC.

On this clonotype: A much larger clone sits a single nucleotide away, making a read error possible. Here the CDR3 DNA reads TGTGCCAGCAGCTATGGCTGGAAAGCTTTCTTT. Translated, it gives CASSYGWKAFF. V usage is TRBV12-3 or TRBV12-4 and J usage is TRBJ1-1; D ambiguous. This CDR3 is 11 amino acids long. V shed 6 bases and J shed 9 bases, with 11 bases lying between them.

Remarks on this clonotype: Germline and junction disagree at one end, which may indicate a read error. The chain joins TRBV7-9 to TRBJ1-2, with D hard to call. Germline assignment: CDR1 SEHNR and CDR2 FQNEAQ (reference sequence). This CDR3 has 15 residues. CDR3 bases: TGCGCCAGCAGCCCCCAAAGGACCGGAATTTATGGCTACACCTTC. It encodes CASSPQRTGIYGYTF.

This chain joins TRBV9 and TRBJ2-5, with TRBD1 matching over 8 bases. This CDR3 is built from 15 residues. Germline values: CDR1 SGDLS, CDR2 YYNGEE. The ends lost 0 bases at V and 4 bases at J; junction bases unmatched: 5. The DNA of the CDR3 is TGTGCCAGCAGCGTAGGTCCAGGGGGCGGAGAGACCCAGTACTTC. Amino acids: CASSVGPGGGETQYF. Full variable domain (missing parts from reference TRBV9 and TRBJ2-5): DSGVTQTPKHLITATGQRVTLRCSPRSGDLSVYWYQQSLDQGLQFLIQYYNGEERAKGNILERFSAQQFPDLHSELNLSSLELGDSALYFCASSVGPGGGETQYFGPGTRLLVL.

This clonotype has only a few counts. The chain combines TRBV9 with TRBJ1-4; D remains unclear. V was shortened by 4 bases and J by 8 bases, with 12 bases between the two germline ends. This CDR3 is built from 13 residues. The germline V gene encodes CDR1 SGDLS and CDR2 YYNGEE. CDR3 amino acids: CASSPRMYEKLFF. The DNA for the CDR3 is TGTGCCAGCAGCCCGCGGATGTACGAAAAACTGTTTTTT.

The rearrangement joins TRBV29-1 to TRBJ2-5, with 15 positions matching TRBD2. From germline, CDR1 is SQVTM and CDR2 ANQGSEA. The V and J ends lost 4 bases and 3 bases, in that order; junction bases with no gene match: 12. CDR3 length equals 18 residues. This chain's CDR3 is CSVVLWGGLAGGEETQYF. The CDR3 bases are TGCAGCGTTGTTCTTTGGGGTGGACTAGCGGGAGGGGAAGAGACCCAGTACTTC.

This clonotype was recorded only once. The chain joins TRBV25-1 to TRBJ1-6; tentative D call: TRBD1 (5 bases). Germline V CDR1 and CDR2: MGHDK, SYGVNS. Trimming left V 10 bases short and J 0 bases short, with 10 bases between. The CDR3 has 14 residues. The CDR3 region is CATGTSSYNSPLHF. The CDR3 DNA follows: TGTGCCACAGGGACGAGCTCCTATAATTCACCCCTCCACTTT.

CDR3 nucleotides: TGTGCCAGCAGTTTAACCCCAAGCCAAGAGCCCCAGCATTTT. Translating it yields CASSLTPSQEPQHF. V usage is TRBV7-8 and J usage is TRBJ1-5; D uncertain. CDR1 is SGHVS, CDR2 FQNEAQ, per germline. The CDR3 totals 14 residues. The germline V and J ends were trimmed by 6 bases and 8 bases, with 17 bases remaining between them.

V is TRBV30 and J is TRBJ2-7; no reliable D call. Germline V gene sequence: CDR1 GTSNPN, CDR2 SVGIG (reference sequence). Trimming took 0 bases from V and 6 from J, leaving 9 bases between them. This CDR3 comprises 12 residues. Here the CDR3 DNA reads TGTGCCTGGAGTGTGTCAGTGGTCGAGCAGTACTTC. This sequence encodes CAWSVSVVEQYF.

In regard to this clonotype: This clone may be a read error of a much larger clone one base away. This rearrangement joins TRBV20-1 to TRBJ2-5; 9 bases line up with TRBD2. Losses at the gene ends were 3 bases for V and 5 bases for J; bases not matched to a gene: 7. The CDR3 covers 14 residues. The V gene's germline CDR1 is DFQATT and CDR2 SNEGSKA (reference sequence). CDR3 nucleotides: TGCAGTGCTAGTCTTCTAGCGGGATCGGAGACCCAGTACTTC. Its protein is CSASLLAGSETQYF.

The chain couples TRBV10-2 to TRBJ1-1; perhaps TRBD1 as D (5 bases). Germline loops: CDR1 WSHSY, CDR2 SAAADI. Trimming removed 6 bases from V and 0 bases from J, with 17 bases in between. CDR3 length: 16 amino acids. In nucleotides, the CDR3 is TGCGCCAGCAGCCAACGAGGGGACCACTTGAACACTGAAGCTTTCTTT. Translated, it gives CASSQRGDHLNTEAFF.

This clonotype was recorded a few times. The rearrangement joins TRBV18 to TRBJ1-4; no clear D. Trimming cost V 3 bases and J 4 bases, with 9 bases left between them. From germline, CDR1 is KGHSH and CDR2 LQKENI. The CDR3 length is 14 residues. This CDR3 is CASSPRPNNEKLFF. In DNA form, the CDR3 reads TGTGCCAGCTCACCTAGACCCAATAATGAAAAACTGTTTTTT.

This clonotype occurred many times. The chain couples TRBV4-3 to TRBJ1-1, with D hard to call. The CDR3 length is 15 residues. The V gene lost 4 bases and the J gene lost 1 base, with 13 bases spanning the gap. Germline lookup yields CDR1 LGHNA and CDR2 YSLEER. The CDR3 sequence: CASSPSAVRNTEAFF. The CDR3 nucleotides are TGCGCCAGCAGCCCTTCAGCAGTCCGGAACACTGAAGCTTTCTTT.

This clonotype appeared a few times. The V call is TRBV7-9, the J call TRBJ2-7, with D uncertain. Germline values: CDR1 SEHNR, CDR2 FQNEAQ (reference sequence). The germline V and J ends were trimmed by 4 bases and 4 bases, with 11 bases remaining between them. This CDR3 has 13 residues. CDR3 DNA: TGTGCCAGCAGCTGGGCAGGTTGGTACGAGCAGTACTTC. Amino acids: CASSWAGWYEQYF.

The sample holds many counts of this clonotype. The chain employs TRBV7-2 and TRBJ2-7; 12 bases are a match to TRBD2. The germline V gene encodes CDR1 SGHTA and CDR2 FQGNSA. After removal of 1 base from V and 2 bases from J, the junction contained 9 bases not matched to a gene. The CDR3 has 18 residues. The CDR3 protein is CASSLVVLAGGWAYEQYF. The CDR3 DNA is TGTGCCAGCAGCTTAGTAGTCCTAGCGGGAGGGTGGGCCTACGAGCAGTACTTC. The full variable domain, in which reference TRBV7-2 and TRBJ2-7 provide the parts outside the CDR3, is GAGVSQSPSNKVTEKGKDVELRCDPISGHTALYWYRQSLGQGLEFLIYFQGNSAPDKSGLPSDRFSAERTGGSVSTLTIQRTQQEDSAVYLCASSLVVLAGGWAYEQYFGPGTRLTVT.

This clonotype was seen a few times. This sequence joins TRBV20-1 and TRBJ2-7, with 10 bases that match TRBD1. The CDR3 consists of 14 residues. CDR1 is DFQATT and CDR2 is SNEGSKA in the germline V gene (reference sequence). V gave up 5 bases and J gave up 2 bases; unmatched junction bases: 6. CDR3 region: CSAAGTGVTYEQYF. In DNA, the CDR3 is TGCAGTGCTGCCGGGACAGGGGTTACCTACGAGCAGTACTTC.

In its sample, this clonotype was seen a few times. In nucleotides, the CDR3 is TGTGCCAGCAGCCCGACTCAACAGGTATCCTACGAGCAGTACTTC. This gives the protein CASSPTQQVSYEQYF. The rearrangement uses TRBV5-8 and TRBJ2-7; a weak D match, TRBD1 (5 bases). This CDR3 is 15 amino acids long. CDR1 is SGHTS and CDR2 is YDEGEE in the germline V gene. Trimming cost V 4 bases and J 1 base, with 15 bases left between them.